The 8 T cell receptor beta chains presented below share a single source sample, sequenced in a study of regulatory T cells in long-lasting Graves disease. Investigators prepared the TCR beta libraries by applying iRepertoire HTBI primers and Arm-PCR of CDR3 regions. A single record per CDR3 protein comes from TCRdb applying MiXCR to the multiplex PCR reads. There are approximately 350,000 distinct CDR3 sequences in the sample; 12% occur only once, and about 20% lies in the top ten. This sample's time point: newly diagnosed GD, antithyroid drugs for less than 3 months. Extracted RNA from PBMCs served as the source of the TCR library. These sequences were also reported in another study, on T cells in Graves' hyperthyroidism and ophthalmopathy.

Source: peripheral blood mononuclear cells (PBMCs), taken at new diagnosis, from a patient treated with antithyroid drugs. These receptors originate from a woman between 18 and 29 years old with Graves disease.

This clonotype occurred many times. The genes are TRBV12-3 or TRBV12-4 and TRBJ2-1; D is undetermined. This CDR3 is 14 amino acids long. V was trimmed by 5 bases and J by 0 bases, leaving 8 bases between them. In DNA form, the CDR3 reads TGTGCCAGCAGTGCAGGAAGCTCCTACAATGAGCAGTTCTTC. Protein sequence: CASSAGSSYNEQFF.

In this sample, this clonotype turned up many times. The chain couples TRBV27 to TRBJ1-2; D is undetermined. The CDR3 runs 13 residues. The ends were cut back, 3 bases at V and 8 bases at J, with 13 bases in the middle. Germline loops: CDR1 MNHEY, CDR2 SMNVEV (reference sequence). The DNA for the CDR3 is TGTGCCAGCAGTTTTGAGGGAGGCTGGGGCTACACCTTC. Protein sequence: CASSFEGGWGYTF.

The sample holds many counts of this clonotype. This chain links TRBV28 with TRBJ2-7, with 9 bases matching TRBD1. This CDR3 has 14 amino acids. Germline assignment: CDR1 MDHEN and CDR2 SYDVKM. Trimming at V came to 6 bases and at J to 2 bases, leaving 5 bases not matched to a gene. CDR3 sequence (DNA): TGTGCCAGCAGATCTGGGGACAGGGCCTACGAGCAGTACTTC. Translated, it gives CASRSGDRAYEQYF.

Many counts were recorded for this clonotype. V gene TRBV12-3 or TRBV12-4 combines with J gene TRBJ2-3; 12 bases fit TRBD2. This CDR3 has 18 amino acids. After removal of 8 bases from V and 0 bases from J, the junction contained 12 bases not matched to a gene. The CDR3 nucleotides read TGTGCCAGCCTCCAGAGGACTAGCGGGACAGCTAGCACAGATACGCAGTATTTT. Translation gives CASLQRTSGTASTDTQYF.

This clonotype was seen ten or more times. The genes are TRBV5-1 and TRBJ1-4; D is unresolved. The V end lost 4 bases, the J end lost 0 bases, and 13 bases lay between the germline ends. Germline V CDR1 and CDR2: SGHRS, YFSETQ. The CDR3 runs to 16 residues. This CDR3 reads CASSKLDAATNEKLFF. The CDR3 coding sequence is TGCGCCAGCAGCAAACTCGACGCGGCAACTAATGAAAAACTGTTTTTT.

This clonotype was observed at least ten times. The V call is TRBV20-1, the J call TRBJ2-1, with a tentative D call TRBD1 (5 bases). Trimming stripped 2 bases from V and 9 bases from J, with 14 bases between. The CDR3 length is 13 residues. The germline V gene has CDR1 DFQATT and CDR2 SNEGSKA (reference sequence). The CDR3 DNA sequence: TGCAGTGCTAGAACTCTTAGGGGTTTTGAGCAGTTCTTC. Protein: CSARTLRGFEQFF.

J is TRBJ2-7 and V is TRBV20-1; 12 bases align to TRBD1. J lost 0 bases, V lost 5 bases, and 5 bases had no gene match. The CDR3 is 15 residues long. The germline V gene encodes CDR1 DFQATT and CDR2 SNEGSKA (reference sequence). The CDR3 loop is CSAFEGQGASYEQYF. In DNA, the CDR3 is TGCAGTGCTTTCGAGGGACAGGGGGCCTCCTACGAGCAGTACTTC.

This clonotype was seen many times. The chain has TRBV7-8 and TRBJ1-5; weak D call: TRBD1 (6 bases). Germline-derived CDR1 and CDR2 are SGHVS and FQNEAQ. The V gene lost 4 bases and the J gene lost 6 bases, with 13 bases spanning the gap. The CDR3 spans 14 residues. CDR3 loop: CASSSQGGSQPQHF. The DNA for the CDR3 is TGTGCCAGCAGCTCGCAAGGGGGGAGTCAGCCCCAGCATTTT.